One sample yielded the 18 T cell receptor beta chains listed below, sequenced in a study of blood T cell repertoires in COVID-19. The repertoire was sequenced with immunoSEQ multiplex PCR; TCRdb's copy has only in-frame clones and lacks some. The data show 250,000 to 350,000 clones, around nine tenths seen once. The sample was peripheral blood. All receptors come from a woman between 25 and 40 years old with COVID-19, enrolled during active disease.

This rearrangement joins TRBV7-9 to TRBJ1-1; a weak D match, TRBD1 (6 bases). The V gene lost 5 bases and the J gene lost 2 bases, with 15 bases spanning the gap. The CDR3 loop spans 15 amino acids. Per the germline V gene, CDR1 is SEHNR and CDR2 is FQNEAQ (reference sequence). The CDR3 nucleotides are TGTGCCAGCAGCGCCAGCGGGGGGCGAAACACTGAAGCTTTCTTT. This encodes CASSASGGRNTEAFF.

The chain recombines TRBV3-1 (or the pseudogene TRBV3-2) with TRBJ2-1; 9 bases map to TRBD2. This CDR3 has 15 residues. Trimming at V came to 3 bases and at J to 7 bases, leaving 7 bases not matched to a gene. Germline V gene sequence: CDR1 LGHDT, CDR2 YNNKEL (reference sequence). The CDR3 DNA is TGTGCCAGCAGCCATAGCGGGGGCATAGGAAATGAGCAGTTCTTC. Encoded protein: CASSHSGGIGNEQFF.

This clone was counted a few times. This chain joins TRBV18 and TRBJ1-5; D is undetermined. The V gene lost 3 bases and the J gene lost 5 bases, with 8 bases spanning the gap. Germline CDR1 KGHSH, CDR2 LQKENI. The CDR3 covers 13 residues. The CDR3 DNA reads as TGTGCCAGCTCACCTGGCAACGATCAGCCCCAGCATTTT. Its protein product is CASSPGNDQPQHF.

This clone was found once. CDR3 in amino acids: CSVYGGRENEQFF. The DNA for the CDR3 is TGCAGCGTGTACGGGGGGCGCGAAAATGAGCAGTTCTTC. This chain connects TRBV29-1 to TRBJ2-1; D possibly corresponds to TRBD2 (7 bases). V lost 6 bases to trimming and J lost 7 bases, with 16 bases between them. CDR3 size: 13 residues. Germline V CDR1 and CDR2: SQVTM, ANQGSEA.

This clone was observed a single time. This chain uses TRBV5-4 with TRBJ1-1, with D unresolved. CDR1 is SGHNT, CDR2 YYREEE, per germline (reference sequence). The CDR3 contains 12 residues. V was cut by 2 bases and J by 4 bases, with 6 bases left in between. DNA for the CDR3: TGTGCCAGCAGCTTTGGAGGCACTGAAGCTTTCTTT. Protein: CASSFGGTEAFF.

The rearrangement joins TRBV7-2 to TRBJ2-7; D possibly corresponds to TRBD2 (6 bases). The V gene's germline CDR1 is SGHTA and CDR2 FQGNSA. The CDR3 spans 15 residues. The V gene lost 1 base and the J gene lost 4 bases, with 14 bases spanning the gap. The CDR3 coding sequence is TGTGCCAGCAGCTTAGATAGCCCTGGGGGGTACGAGCAGTACTTC. Translated, it gives CASSLDSPGGYEQYF.

The chain recombines TRBV3-1 (or the pseudogene TRBV3-2) with TRBJ1-3; D unresolved. CDR1 is LGHDT and CDR2 is YNNKEL in the germline V gene (reference sequence). This CDR3 is built from 14 residues. Trimming cost V 4 bases and J 0 bases, with 7 bases left between them. The CDR3 here is CASSPLFSGNTIYF. Here the CDR3 DNA reads TGTGCCAGCAGCCCTTTATTCTCTGGAAACACCATATATTTT.

For the CDR3, the DNA is TGTGCCAGTAGTATAGATCATGGACAGCAATCCTACGAGCAGTACTTC. Translating it yields CASSIDHGQQSYEQYF. The genes are TRBV19 and TRBJ2-7; perhaps TRBD1 as D (6 bases). CDR1 and CDR2 (germline): LNHDA, SQIVND (reference sequence). The CDR3 has 16 amino acids. The V end was cut by 0 bases, the J end by 1 base, with 13 bases between.

The chain recombines TRBV11-2 with TRBJ2-7; D remains unclear. Trimming pared 4 bases from V and 1 base from J, leaving 5 bases between. This CDR3 is built from 12 residues. Germline CDR1 SGHAT, CDR2 FQNNGV. The CDR3 sequence is CASSSLSYEQYF. The DNA for the CDR3 is TGTGCCAGCAGCTCCCTGTCCTACGAGCAGTACTTC.

The chain is built from TRBV7-3 and TRBJ2-3, with TRBD2 matching over 7 bases. The CDR3 length is 14 residues. Losses at the gene ends were 3 bases for V and 4 bases for J; bases not matched to a gene: 4. From germline, CDR1 is SGHTA and CDR2 FQGTGA. Written as DNA, the CDR3 is TGTGCCAGCAGCTTGGGCGGGAGTGCAGATACGCAGTATTTT. Amino acids: CASSLGGSADTQYF.

This clone showed up just once. The chain joins TRBV28 to TRBJ1-2; D is unclear. Germline assignment: CDR1 MDHEN and CDR2 SYDVKM. The V end was cut by 5 bases, the J end by 2 bases, with 3 bases between. The CDR3 loop spans 11 amino acids. CDR3 region: CASSQNYGYTF. The CDR3 DNA reads TGTGCCAGCAGTCAAAACTATGGCTACACCTTC.

V usage is TRBV10-3 and J usage is TRBJ1-1, with D maybe TRBD1 (5 bases). Between the trimmed V and J ends, which lost 10 bases and 2 bases, there was a span of 11 bases. The CDR3 loop spans 12 amino acids. Germline V gene sequence: CDR1 ENHRY, CDR2 SYGVKD. This CDR3 is CATTGGNTEAFF. The CDR3 DNA is TGTGCCACCACGGGGGGAAACACTGAAGCTTTCTTT.

The V and J genes are TRBV30 and TRBJ1-5; 10 bases are shared with TRBD1. The CDR3 spans 15 residues. Germline lookup yields CDR1 GTSNPN and CDR2 SVGIG (reference sequence). V was pared by 3 bases and J by 4 bases, with 6 bases of the junction left unmatched. CDR3 nucleotide sequence: TGTGCCTGGAGCGGGGACAGGGGTTCGAATCAGCCCCAGCATTTT. This translates into CAWSGDRGSNQPQHF.

The chain recombines TRBV9 with TRBJ2-3; tentative D call: TRBD2 (5 bases). The CDR3 is 17 amino acids. Trimming took off 2 bases at V and 2 bases at J, with 18 bases between the two ends. Germline V CDR1 and CDR2: SGDLS, YYNGEE. In nucleotides, the CDR3 is TGTGCCAGCAGCGTCGGACTCGTTAACTCTATCACAGATACGCAGTATTTT. Translated, it gives CASSVGLVNSITDTQYF. Full variable domain (missing parts from reference TRBV9 and TRBJ2-3): DSGVTQTPKHLITATGQRVTLRCSPRSGDLSVYWYQQSLDQGLQFLIQYYNGEERAKGNILERFSAQQFPDLHSELNLSSLELGDSALYFCASSVGLVNSITDTQYFGPGTRLTVL.

The chain has TRBV5-1 and TRBJ1-1; tentatively, D is TRBD1 (5 bases). Deletions cut 0 bases from V and 2 bases from J, with 8 bases between. The CDR3 contains 14 residues. Germline values: CDR1 SGHRS, CDR2 YFSETQ. The CDR3, as DNA: TGCGCCAGCAGCTTGGAAGGGGTAAACACTGAAGCTTTCTTT. Translating it yields CASSLEGVNTEAFF.

This clone has more than one count but fewer than ten. The V call is TRBV5-8, the J call TRBJ2-2, with 14 bases that match TRBD2. CDR3 length: 15 residues. Germline trimming cut 10 bases from V and 5 bases from J; bases unmatched to any gene: 7. CDR1 is SGHTS and CDR2 is YDEGEE in the germline V gene. The CDR3 DNA is TGTGCCCAGGGACTAGCGGGAGCGCGGACCGGGGAGCTGTTTTTT. Its translation is CAQGLAGARTGELFF.

The chain couples TRBV4-1 to TRBJ2-4; D may be TRBD2 (5 bases). The V and J ends lost 1 base and 1 base respectively, with 14 bases between them. From germline, CDR1 is MGHRA and CDR2 YSYEKL. The CDR3 loop spans 17 amino acids. The CDR3 DNA is TGCGCCAGCAGCCAAGTATTACGGGAAAGGGCCAAAAACATTCAGTACTTC. It codes for CASSQVLRERAKNIQYF.

V is TRBV1 and J is TRBJ2-3; the table's D call TRBD2 went unverified against the DNA. TRBV1 is described as a pseudogene. The length of the CDR3 is 17 residues. For the CDR3, the DNA is TGCACCAGCAGCCCCTCCGTGGGCGGGAAGATCACAGATACGCAGTATTTT. Amino acids: CTSSPSVGGKITDTQYF.